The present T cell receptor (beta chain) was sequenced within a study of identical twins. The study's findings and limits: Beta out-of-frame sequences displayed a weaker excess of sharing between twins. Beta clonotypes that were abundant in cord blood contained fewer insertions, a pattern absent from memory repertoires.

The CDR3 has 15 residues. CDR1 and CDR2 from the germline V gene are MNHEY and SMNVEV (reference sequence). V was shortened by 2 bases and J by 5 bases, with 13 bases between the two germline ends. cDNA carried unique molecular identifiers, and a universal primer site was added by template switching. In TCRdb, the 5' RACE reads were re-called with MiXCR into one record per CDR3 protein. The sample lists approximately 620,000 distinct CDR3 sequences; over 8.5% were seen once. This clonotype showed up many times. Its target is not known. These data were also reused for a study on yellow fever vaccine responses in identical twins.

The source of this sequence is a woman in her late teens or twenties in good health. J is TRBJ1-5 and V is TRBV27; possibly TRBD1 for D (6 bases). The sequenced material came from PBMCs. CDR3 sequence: CASSLTTGADQPQHF. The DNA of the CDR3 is TGTGCCAGCAGTTTAACTACGGGGGCCGATCAGCCCCAGCATTTT.